The following is a T cell receptor beta chain sequence with its context. The germline CDR1 and CDR2 sequences are SQVTM and ANQGSEA. This CDR3 is 13 amino acids long. J was trimmed by 3 bases and V by 7 bases; bases with no gene match: 8. TCRdb used MiXCR to reprocess the reads, holding one entry per CDR3 protein. There are hundreds of thousands of distinct CDR3 sequences in the sample; 24% occur only once, and 8% lies in the top ten. The data were obtained in a study of T cell repertoires in cytomegalovirus infection. Looking at the study overall: Indications of both CMV infection and matching HLA type were provided by public TCR beta signatures.

The origin of this receptor is a human donor in good health (CMV status not recorded). Some clones in this sample may be carry-over from other donors' samples. The chain couples TRBV29-1 to TRBJ1-2; 7 bases are a match to TRBD1. Input material: CD8+ T cells from PBMCs. CDR3 in DNA: TGCAGCGGCGCGGACAGGAGTGACTATGGCTACACCTTC. It specifies CSGADRSDYGYTF.